This entry lists 27 T cell receptor beta chains sequenced from one sample in a study of T cells after yellow fever vaccination. MiXCR, applied by TCRdb to the 5' RACE reads, yields one record per CDR3 protein. The data contain more than 95,000 distinct CDR3 sequences, about 16% of them singletons. The sequenced sample was CD8+ T cells sorted from PBMCs, obtained 5 days after the yellow fever booster vaccination. The receptors derive from a young man who received the YFV17D yellow fever vaccine.

The table lists this clonotype with a few counts. The CDR3 loop reads CALPVAGQLQDGYEQYV. CDR3 DNA: TGTGCCCTTCCGGTGGCGGGGCAACTACAAGATGGATACGAGCAGTACGTC. The rearrangement uses TRBV21-1 and TRBJ2-7; TRBD1 is the table's D call, not checked against the DNA. TRBV21-1 is reported as a pseudogene. The length of the CDR3 is 17 residues.

Of note for this clonotype: An end of the junction does not agree with germline; a read error may underlie this. This sequence joins TRBV7-9 and TRBJ2-1; perhaps TRBD1 as D (5 bases). This CDR3 comprises 15 residues. The germline V gene encodes CDR1 SEHNR and CDR2 FQNEAQ (reference sequence). DNA for the CDR3: TGTGCCAGCAGCATGCCAGGGAACCCTTACACTGAGCAGTTCTTC. It is translated as CASSMPGNPYTEQFF.

The chain joins TRBV9 to TRBJ1-1; 12 nucleotides agree with TRBD1. This CDR3 is built from 16 residues. Per germline, CDR1 SGDLS and CDR2 YYNGEE. J was trimmed by 4 bases and V by 3 bases; bases with no gene match: 7. The CDR3 region is CASSGRDRGQGTEAFF. CDR3 bases: TGTGCCAGCAGCGGCCGGGACAGGGGGCAGGGCACTGAAGCTTTCTTT.

The V and J genes are TRBV12-3 or TRBV12-4 and TRBJ2-7, with TRBD1 as a possible D gene (5 bases). V lost 4 bases and J 1 base, leaving 32 bases between the germline ends. The CDR3 is 21 residues long. The CDR3 loop reads CASSYRVGQGAHSSLSYEQYF. The CDR3 nucleotides are TGTGCCAGCAGTTACCGGGTCGGGCAGGGCGCACATTCCTCGCTATCCTACGAGCAGTACTTC.

This clonotype was seen a handful of times. The chain joins TRBV29-1 to TRBJ2-6; D gene ambiguous. CDR3 length: 15 amino acids. V shed 4 bases and J shed 0 bases, with 10 bases lying between them. Per germline, CDR1 SQVTM and CDR2 ANQGSEA. The CDR3: CSVGASSSGANVLTF. Here the CDR3 DNA reads TGCAGCGTTGGGGCCAGTAGCTCTGGGGCCAACGTCCTGACTTTC.

In its sample, this clonotype was seen many times. The rearrangement links TRBV6-6 to TRBJ1-5; a possible D gene is TRBD1 (5 bases). V was trimmed by 5 bases and J by 1 base, leaving 9 bases between them. The CDR3 spans 14 residues. In germline, CDR1 is MNHNY, CDR2 SVGAGI (reference sequence). CDR3 DNA sequence: TGTGCCAGCAGTGAGGGGCCCAGCAATCAGCCCCAGCATTTT. Protein sequence: CASSEGPSNQPQHF.

This clonotype has just a few counts. The genes are TRBV5-1 and TRBJ2-2, with 15 bases identical to TRBD2. The length of the CDR3 is 18 residues. Looked up from germline, CDR1 is SGHRS and CDR2 is YFSETQ. J was trimmed by 10 bases and V by 9 bases; bases with no gene match: 19. CDR3 region: CATALTPGLAGGPAELFF. CDR3 DNA: TGCGCCACCGCACTGACCCCGGGACTAGCGGGGGGACCCGCGGAGCTGTTTTTT. The full variable domain, rest sourced from reference TRBV5-1 and TRBJ2-2, is KAGVTQTPRYLIKTRGQQVTLSCSPISGHRSVSWYQQTPGQGLQFLFEYFSETQRNKGNFPGRFSGRQFSNSRSEMNVSTLELGDSALYLCATALTPGLAGGPAELFFGEGSRLTVL.

This clonotype has only a few counts. V is TRBV6-2 or TRBV6-3 and J is TRBJ1-5; D unresolved. Germline loops: CDR1 MNHEY, CDR2 SVGEGT. The CDR3 is made up of 13 amino acids. The V end lost 5 bases, the J end lost 6 bases, and 11 bases lay between the germline ends. The CDR3 DNA is TGTGCCAGCAGTCCCCCGCTGGCTCAGCCCCAGCATTTT. It is translated as CASSPPLAQPQHF.

This clonotype was counted a few times. The rearrangement uses TRBV4-1 and TRBJ2-7, with D uncertain. Germline-derived CDR1 and CDR2 are MGHRA and YSYEKL. The CDR3 is 15 amino acids. V was pared by 0 bases and J by 2 bases, with 11 bases between. CDR3 loop: CASSQELGRPYEQYF. In DNA, the CDR3 is TGCGCCAGCAGCCAAGAGTTGGGCAGACCCTACGAGCAGTACTTC.

Here the CDR3 DNA reads TGTGCCAGCAGCCCACAAAGACAGGGGCGAAAGACCCAGTACTTC. As protein: CASSPQRQGRKTQYF. This chain connects TRBV7-8 to TRBJ2-5, with 8 bases aligning to TRBD1. CDR3 size: 15 residues. Germline values: CDR1 SGHVS, CDR2 FQNEAQ. Losses at the gene ends were 5 bases for V and 6 bases for J; bases not matched to a gene: 11.

This clonotype was seen only a few times. This chain joins TRBV4-2 and TRBJ2-7, with D unclear. The CDR3 consists of 14 residues. Trimming took 3 bases from V and 0 from J, leaving 9 bases between them. The V gene's germline CDR1 is LGHNA and CDR2 YNFKEQ. DNA for the CDR3: TGTGCCAGCAGCCAGAGGACCAGCTCCTACGAGCAGTACTTC. As protein: CASSQRTSSYEQYF.

This clonotype was observed a handful of times. The CDR3 sequence is CASSQVGQEEAFF. Here the CDR3 DNA reads TGCGCCAGCAGCCAAGTAGGGCAGGAGGAAGCTTTCTTT. V gene TRBV4-1 combines with J gene TRBJ1-1; no reliable D call. Germline CDR1 reads MGHRA; CDR2 reads YSYEKL. CDR3 length: 13 residues. Trimming stripped 1 base from V and 8 bases from J, with 11 bases between.

This clonotype was recorded a few times. The chain has TRBV7-9 and TRBJ1-1; D gene unclear. V shed 2 bases and J shed 4 bases, with 2 bases lying between them. The CDR3 totals 11 residues. From germline, CDR1 is SEHNR and CDR2 FQNEAQ (reference sequence). The CDR3 spells CASSLPTEAFF. The CDR3 DNA reads as TGTGCCAGCAGCTTACCCACTGAAGCTTTCTTT.

In nucleotides, the CDR3 is TGCAGCGCACAAACGGACAGGCTCTACGAGCAGTACTTC. Translating it yields CSAQTDRLYEQYF. This sequence joins TRBV29-1 and TRBJ2-7, with 7 bases fitting TRBD1. CDR3 size: 13 residues. Germline CDR1 and CDR2: SQVTM and ANQGSEA. V trimming: 7 bases; J trimming: 3 bases; junction bases outside the gene matches: 9.

This clonotype was observed a handful of times. V gene TRBV20-1 combines with J gene TRBJ1-2; D possibly corresponds to TRBD1 (5 bases). Trimming stripped 6 bases from V and 7 bases from J, with 18 bases between. The germline V gene encodes CDR1 DFQATT and CDR2 SNEGSKA (reference sequence). This CDR3 contains 13 residues. CDR3 nucleotide sequence: TGCAGTGCCCCGACGGGGGGGGTGCCTGGCTACACCTTC. It yields the protein CSAPTGGVPGYTF.

In nucleotides, the CDR3 is TGCGCCAGCAGCCATGAACTGGGGGGCGGCTATGGCTACACCTTC. This sequence encodes CASSHELGGGYGYTF. The chain combines TRBV4-1 with TRBJ1-2, with D possibly being TRBD1 (6 bases). Germline CDR1 MGHRA, CDR2 YSYEKL. CDR3 size: 15 residues. V was trimmed by 3 bases and J by 4 bases, leaving 15 bases between them.

The chain carries TRBV4-3 and TRBJ2-5; D is unresolved. The germline V gene encodes CDR1 LGHNA and CDR2 YSLEER. The CDR3 contains 15 residues. The V end was cut by 1 base, the J end by 4 bases, with 13 bases between. This CDR3 is CASSQAGSVGETQYF. The DNA of the CDR3 is TGCGCCAGCAGCCAAGCTGGCTCAGTTGGAGAGACCCAGTACTTC.

V and J are TRBV4-2 and TRBJ2-5; 12 bases map to TRBD2. The CDR3 loop spans 17 amino acids. With V trimmed by 1 base and J by 1 base, 4 bases remained unmatched. Germline lookup yields CDR1 LGHNA and CDR2 YNFKEQ. The CDR3 sequence is CASSQASGGAFQETQYF. As DNA, the CDR3 is TGTGCCAGCAGCCAAGCTAGCGGGGGGGCCTTCCAAGAGACCCAGTACTTC.

The rearrangement links TRBV20-1 to TRBJ2-7; D gene uncertain. Germline CDR1 and CDR2: DFQATT and SNEGSKA (reference sequence). The ends were cut back, 4 bases at V and 2 bases at J, with 9 bases in the middle. CDR3 size: 12 residues. CDR3 sequence reads: CSATDVTYEQYV. CDR3 sequence (DNA): TGCAGTGCTACGGACGTCACCTACGAGCAGTACGTC.

This clonotype was recorded a few times. The chain recombines TRBV4-1 with TRBJ2-3; D ambiguous. Germline CDR1 MGHRA, CDR2 YSYEKL. CDR3 length: 15 residues. V was cut by 0 bases and J by 4 bases, with 11 bases left in between. In DNA form, the CDR3 reads TGCGCCAGCAGCCAAGATAAGCTCGGACCAGATACGCAGTATTTT. This sequence encodes CASSQDKLGPDTQYF.

This clonotype was seen a few times. The V and J genes are TRBV21-1 and TRBJ2-7; whether TRBD1, the table's D call, matches the DNA was not checked. TRBV21-1 is labeled a pseudogene. The length of the CDR3 is 16 residues. The CDR3 bases are TGTGCCAGCAGCAAAGTGGGGGTCAACAGGGGCTACGAGCAGTACGTC. Its protein product is CASSKVGVNRGYEQYV.

The V gene is TRBV27, the J gene TRBJ2-3; 10 bases are a match to TRBD2. There are 17 residues in the CDR3. V trimming: 2 bases; J trimming: 0 bases; junction bases outside the gene matches: 5. Germline CDR1 and CDR2: MNHEY and SMNVEV (reference sequence). In nucleotides, the CDR3 is TGTGCCAGCAGTTTAACTAGCGGGGCTTATAGCACAGATACGCAGTATTTT. It is translated as CASSLTSGAYSTDTQYF.

The J gene is TRBJ2-6, the V gene TRBV7-3, with 8 nucleotides matching TRBD1. The length of the CDR3 is 18 residues. V shed 5 bases, J shed 2 bases, and the junction held 11 bases outside the gene matches. Germline V gene sequence: CDR1 SGHTA, CDR2 FQGTGA. The CDR3 protein is CASSEMRQGNAGANVLTF. As DNA, the CDR3 is TGTGCCAGCAGCGAGATGCGACAGGGGAACGCTGGGGCCAACGTCCTGACTTTC.

The chain is built from TRBV4-3 and TRBJ2-3; D not resolved. CDR3 length: 18 residues. V was shortened by 4 bases and J by 3 bases, with 23 bases between the two germline ends. Looked up from germline, CDR1 is LGHNA and CDR2 is YSLEER. In DNA form, the CDR3 reads TGCGCCAGCAGCCTCCACCTTTCAGACTTGTTGGGAACAGATACGCAGTATTTT. It yields the protein CASSLHLSDLLGTDTQYF.

This clonotype was observed a handful of times. This chain uses TRBV29-1 with TRBJ2-6; either TRBD1 or TRBD2 may fit D (5 bases each). From germline, CDR1 is SQVTM and CDR2 ANQGSEA. The CDR3 loop spans 16 amino acids. V was trimmed by 5 bases and J by 0 bases, leaving 14 bases between them. This CDR3 is CSVLGTPSSGANVLTF. The CDR3 DNA reads as TGCAGCGTTCTCGGGACGCCGAGCTCTGGGGCCAACGTCCTGACTTTC.

The V gene is TRBV28, the J gene TRBJ1-1; 7 bases line up with TRBD1. The junction had 8 bases not matched to a gene; V was cut back by 5 bases and J by 8 bases. This CDR3 contains 13 residues. Germline V gives CDR1 MDHEN, CDR2 SYDVKM. CDR3 DNA sequence: TGTGCCAGCAGTCTCCCAGGACAGGACGAAGCTTTCTTT. Protein product: CASSLPGQDEAFF.

The genes are TRBV23-1 and TRBJ2-2; 7 positions agree with TRBD1. TRBV23-1 is annotated as an ORF whose role is uncertain. This CDR3 is 17 amino acids long. V lost 4 bases to trimming and J lost 1 base; unmatched junction nucleotides: 9. The CDR3: CASSPRGGYGNTGELFF. The CDR3 region has the DNA TGCGCCAGCAGTCCGAGAGGGGGCTATGGGAACACCGGGGAGCTGTTTTTT.